The 21 T cell receptor beta chains listed next were all sequenced from one sample in a study of T cells after yellow fever vaccination. TCRdb reprocessed the 5' RACE reads with MiXCR, giving one entry per CDR3 protein. Among roughly 70,000 distinct CDR3 sequences listed, just under 8% were seen once. The starting material was CD8+ T cells sorted from PBMCs, obtained on the day of the yellow fever booster vaccination. These receptors all come from a man in his thirties or forties who received the YFV17D yellow fever vaccine.

This clonotype was observed once. This may stem from a read error, because a much larger clone lies one nucleotide away. As the CDR3 is not closed by the conserved phenylalanine or tryptophan, this likely results from a read error. This sequence joins TRBV7-9 and TRBJ2-2; 12 bases line up with TRBD1. Germline V lookup: CDR1 SEHNR, CDR2 FQNEAQ (reference sequence). J was trimmed by 8 bases and V by 5 bases; bases with no gene match: 6. CDR3 length: 15 amino acids. Written as DNA, the CDR3 is TGTGCCAGCAGCCCGGGACAGGGGGCGCAGGGGGAGCTGTTTCTT. It yields the protein CASSPGQGAQGELFL.

The table lists this clonotype with a few counts. In DNA, the CDR3 is TGCAGCACCGGAAGGACTGACGCGAGCTCCTACAATGAGCAGTTCTTC. It translates to CSTGRTDASSYNEQFF. The V call is TRBV29-1, the J call TRBJ2-1; tentative D call: TRBD2 (5 bases). CDR3 length equals 16 residues. Germline V gene sequence: CDR1 SQVTM, CDR2 ANQGSEA. The ends were cut back, 8 bases at V and 0 bases at J, with 20 bases in the middle.

This clonotype was detected a few times. The genes are TRBV5-5 and TRBJ2-1, with D perhaps matching TRBD2 (6 bases). V was trimmed by 0 bases and J by 10 bases, leaving 11 bases between them. In germline, CDR1 is SGHKS, CDR2 YYEKEE (reference sequence). The CDR3 has 13 residues. Here the CDR3 reads CASSLDPAGEQFF. CDR3 DNA sequence: TGTGCCAGCAGCTTGGATCCGGCGGGAGAGCAGTTCTTC.

This clonotype was detected a few times. Germline and junction disagree at one end, which may indicate a read error. This chain uses TRBV20-1 with TRBJ2-5; the match to TRBD2 covers 12 bases. The CDR3 loop spans 16 amino acids. Germline values: CDR1 DFQATT, CDR2 SNEGSKA (reference sequence). In DNA form, the CDR3 reads TGCTGTGCTACCGCCTCGACTAGCGGGAGCCAAGAGACCCAGTACTTC. It yields the protein CCATASTSGSQETQYF.

The chain links TRBV7-9 to TRBJ2-1; D is undetermined. V was trimmed by 3 bases and J by 0 bases, leaving 9 bases between them. Germline V gene lookup returns CDR1 SEHNR and CDR2 FQNEAQ (reference sequence). This CDR3 is 15 amino acids long. The CDR3 loop is CASSLATASYNEQFF. The CDR3 DNA follows: TGTGCCAGCAGCTTGGCAACTGCCTCCTACAATGAGCAGTTCTTC.

This chain links TRBV27 with TRBJ2-1; no firm D call. The CDR3 loop spans 14 amino acids. With 3 bases removed from V and 0 bases from J, the gap between germline ends came to 6 bases. Germline lookup yields CDR1 MNHEY and CDR2 SMNVEV (reference sequence). The CDR3 sequence: CASSLAISYNEQFF. CDR3 bases: TGTGCCAGCAGTTTGGCTATCTCCTACAATGAGCAGTTCTTC.

This clonotype came up a few times. The chain links TRBV5-6 to TRBJ2-1; TRBD2 agrees at 14 bases. The CDR3 length is 18 residues. Looked up from germline, CDR1 is SGHDT and CDR2 is YYEEEE. Germline trimming cut 0 bases from V and 8 bases from J; bases unmatched to any gene: 10. The CDR3 reads CASSLGAPGTSGSDEQFF. CDR3 DNA sequence: TGTGCCAGCAGCTTGGGGGCACCCGGGACTAGCGGGAGTGATGAGCAGTTCTTC.

This chain connects TRBV5-6 to TRBJ2-5, with D hard to call. Trimming stripped 4 bases from V and 5 bases from J, with 15 bases between. The CDR3 consists of 14 residues. CDR1 SGHDT and CDR2 YYEEEE come from the germline V gene. CDR3 bases: TGTGCCAGCAGCGTGGAGAGATTTGGGGAGACCCAGTACTTC. Its protein product is CASSVERFGETQYF.

This clonotype was seen a few times. The chain joins TRBV5-1 to TRBJ2-5; D is possibly TRBD2 (6 bases). V lost 5 bases to trimming and J lost 2 bases, with 13 bases between them. This CDR3 spans 14 amino acids. Looked up from germline, CDR1 is SGHRS and CDR2 is YFSETQ. In nucleotides, the CDR3 is TGCGCCAGCAGTGAGGGTGCGGGGCAAGAGACCCAGTACTTC. Its protein is CASSEGAGQETQYF.

This clonotype was counted only a few times. V and J are TRBV5-1 and TRBJ2-2; 8 nucleotides agree with TRBD2. The V gene end was trimmed by 2 bases and the J gene end by 7 bases; junction bases not matched to a gene: 4. This CDR3 is 14 amino acids long. The germline CDR1 and CDR2 sequences are SGHRS and YFSETQ. CDR3 sequence: CASSFGTSSGELFF. In DNA form, the CDR3 reads TGCGCCAGCAGCTTTGGGACTAGTAGCGGGGAGCTGTTTTTT. Complete variable domain (other parts from reference TRBV5-1 and TRBJ2-2): KAGVTQTPRYLIKTRGQQVTLSCSPISGHRSVSWYQQTPGQGLQFLFEYFSETQRNKGNFPGRFSGRQFSNSRSEMNVSTLELGDSALYLCASSFGTSSGELFFGEGSRLTVL.

This clonotype was observed a few times. The chain links TRBV3-1 to TRBJ1-4; a possible D gene is TRBD1 (6 bases). The CDR3 is 14 residues long. Germline V gene sequence: CDR1 LGHDT, CDR2 YNNKEL (reference sequence). Trimming took 4 bases from V and 5 from J, leaving 11 bases between them. The CDR3 loop is CASSPQGPNEKLFF. CDR3 in DNA: TGTGCCAGCAGCCCACAGGGACCGAATGAAAAACTGTTTTTT.

The chain is built from TRBV6-5 and TRBJ2-3; D gene ambiguous. The germline gives CDR1 MNHEY, CDR2 SVGAGI. This CDR3 region has 16 residues. V was clipped by 5 bases and J by 2 bases, with 17 bases between them. CDR3 sequence: CASSPPISPHTDTQYF. CDR3 DNA: TGTGCCAGCAGTCCACCCATCAGTCCCCACACAGATACGCAGTATTTT.

This clonotype was seen a few times. The V call is TRBV19, the J call TRBJ2-1; perhaps TRBD2 as D (6 bases). This CDR3 has 15 residues. V was trimmed by 1 base and J by 3 bases, leaving 10 bases between them. Germline V gene data show CDR1 as LNHDA and CDR2 as SQIVND (reference sequence). The CDR3 here is CASSIVGGLYNEQFF. CDR3 in DNA: TGTGCCAGTAGTATAGTGGGGGGACTCTACAATGAGCAGTTCTTC.

This clonotype occurred a few times. The V and J genes are TRBV5-4 and TRBJ2-7; either TRBD1 or TRBD2 may supply D (6 bases each). CDR1 and CDR2 (germline): SGHNT, YYREEE (reference sequence). Trimming left V 4 bases short and J 7 bases short, with 12 bases between. The CDR3 runs to 12 residues. The CDR3 loop reads CASSRGGGEQYF. In nucleotides, the CDR3 is TGTGCCAGCAGCCGAGGGGGAGGAGAGCAGTACTTC.

The chain couples TRBV10-3 to TRBJ2-1; 8 positions agree with TRBD2. V shed 11 bases and J 4 bases; nucleotides not matched to a gene: 22. CDR1 is ENHRY, CDR2 SYGVKD, per germline. The CDR3 covers 18 residues. This CDR3 reads CARCSSRGSGVRYNEQFF. In DNA, the CDR3 is TGTGCCCGCTGTTCTAGTCGTGGTAGCGGGGTGAGGTACAATGAGCAGTTCTTC.

This clonotype came up a few times. The V gene is TRBV20-1, the J gene TRBJ2-2; 11 bases line up with TRBD1. CDR3 length: 16 residues. The germline V gene has CDR1 DFQATT and CDR2 SNEGSKA (reference sequence). Losses at the gene ends were 0 bases for V and 5 bases for J; bases not matched to a gene: 5. CDR3 coding DNA: TGCAGTGCTAGAGATACGGACAGGGGGCTAACCGGGGAGCTGTTTTTT. Translating it yields CSARDTDRGLTGELFF.

This clonotype was observed a few times. The chain recombines TRBV20-1 with TRBJ2-7; D ambiguous. The CDR3 spans 9 residues. V was pared by 6 bases and J by 6 bases, with 6 bases between. The germline CDR1 and CDR2 sequences are DFQATT and SNEGSKA (reference sequence). CDR3 protein: CSAGAEQYF. For the CDR3, the DNA is TGCAGTGCCGGCGCCGAGCAGTACTTC.

The table lists this clonotype with a few counts. The chain employs TRBV24-1 and TRBJ2-1; 7 nucleotides line up with TRBD2. V dropped 2 bases and J dropped 7; count of bases not matched to a gene: 1. CDR1 and CDR2 from the germline V gene are KGHDR and SFDVKD. CDR3 length: 13 residues. This CDR3 is CATSDWGGNEQFF. For the CDR3, the DNA is TGTGCCACCAGTGATTGGGGGGGTAATGAGCAGTTCTTC.

This clonotype was seen repeatedly, ten times or more. V gene TRBV27 combines with J gene TRBJ2-7; the match to TRBD2 covers 11 bases. With V trimmed by 6 bases and J by 2 bases, 6 bases remained unmatched. The germline V gene has CDR1 MNHEY and CDR2 SMNVEV (reference sequence). There are 15 residues in the CDR3. CDR3: CASRELAGGAYEQYF. The CDR3 DNA reads TGTGCCAGCAGAGAATTAGCGGGGGGGGCCTACGAGCAGTACTTC.

This chain uses TRBV29-1 with TRBJ1-4; 9 nucleotides align to TRBD1. V dropped 7 bases and J dropped 0; count of bases not matched to a gene: 21. The CDR3 loop spans 20 amino acids. Germline V gives CDR1 SQVTM, CDR2 ANQGSEA. The CDR3 region is CSGAKTDRGESTATNEKLFF. The CDR3 nucleotides are TGCAGCGGGGCTAAGACGGACAGGGGCGAATCAACAGCAACTAATGAAAAACTGTTTTTT. Based on the CDR3 plus reference TRBV29-1 and TRBJ1-4, the full variable domain is SAVISQKPSRDICQRGTSLTIQCQVDSQVTMMFWYRQQPGQSLTLIATANQGSEATYESGFVIDKFPISRPNLTFSTLTVSNMSPEDSSIYLCSGAKTDRGESTATNEKLFFGSGTQLSVL.

This chain links TRBV2 with TRBJ2-5, with 9 bases identical to TRBD2. Losses at the gene ends were 6 bases for V and 4 bases for J; bases not matched to a gene: 15. Germline-derived CDR1 and CDR2 are SNHLY and FYNNEI. The CDR3 runs 17 residues. The CDR3: CASSREGLASGGETQYF. CDR3 bases: TGTGCCAGCAGCCGAGAGGGACTAGCCTCGGGGGGAGAGACCCAGTACTTC.